These 5 T cell receptor beta chains came from one sample sequenced in a study of tumor and adjacent non-tumor tissue in lung cancer. This sample's RNA came from whole unsorted tissue. A modified ARM-PCR protocol with three rounds of nested PCR amplified TCRbeta. One entry per CDR3 protein results from TCRdb running MiXCR on the multiplex PCR reads. This sample yields about 200,000 distinct CDR3 sequences, of which 71% are seen a single time; around 27% belongs to the top ten. Sample: lung tumor tissue. All receptors derive from a man between 60 and 75 years old with non-small cell lung cancer.

The chain combines TRBV4-2 with TRBJ2-1; the D gene is possibly TRBD2 (5 bases). The CDR3 loop spans 14 amino acids. Germline values: CDR1 LGHNA, CDR2 YNFKEQ. V lost 1 base and J lost 9, with 13 bases in between. The CDR3 sequence: CASSQGVREGEQFF. The CDR3 bases are TGTGCCAGCAGCCAAGGGGTTAGAGAGGGTGAGCAGTTCTTC.

Notes on this clonotype: A clone one base away is much larger, so this may be a read error. The rearrangement links TRBV12-3 or TRBV12-4 to TRBJ2-4, with TRBD2 as a possible D gene (6 bases). The ends were cut back, 10 bases at V and 0 bases at J, with 13 bases in the middle. This CDR3 spans 14 amino acids. CDR3 amino acids: CANSLGLAKNIQYF. The CDR3 DNA is TGTGCCAACAGCTTGGGACTAGCCAAAAACATTCAGTACTTC.

Only a few counts were recorded for this clonotype. The missing conserved phenylalanine or tryptophan at the end of this CDR3 makes a read error likely. The V and J genes are TRBV20-1 and TRBJ1-2; no definite D call. CDR1 is DFQATT, CDR2 SNEGSKA, per germline (reference sequence). The CDR3 is made up of 13 amino acids. V lost 1 base, J lost 1 base, and 7 bases lay in between. This CDR3 is CSARGPSNYGYTL. The CDR3 DNA is TGCAGTGCTAGAGGGCCCAGTAACTATGGCTACACCTTA.

A word on this clonotype: An end of the junction differs from the germline gene, which may be a read error. CDR3 region: CASSQVGPRETQNF. CDR3 nucleotides: TGTGCCAGCAGCCAAGTTGGTCCTCGGGAGACCCAGAACTTC. The chain links TRBV14 to TRBJ2-5; TRBD2 might be the D (6 bases). CDR1 and CDR2 (germline): SGHDN, FVKESK. The CDR3 runs 14 residues.

This clonotype was seen only a few times. The chain carries TRBV18 and TRBJ2-6; TRBD1 aligns across 7 bases. The junction had 8 bases not matched to a gene; V was cut back by 2 bases and J by 1 base. CDR1 and CDR2 from the germline V gene are KGHSH and LQKENI. The CDR3 is 18 amino acids. CDR3 in amino acids: CASSPLDRASSGANVLTF. CDR3 nucleotides: TGTGCCAGCTCACCATTAGACAGGGCCTCATCTGGGGCCAACGTCCTGACTTTC.